This T cell receptor beta chain was found in a study of T cell repertoires in aging, cancer and after chemotherapy. V lost 0 bases and J 6 bases, leaving 7 bases between the germline ends. The CDR3 is 13 residues long. The germline V gene encodes CDR1 SGHNT and CDR2 YYREEE (reference sequence). Peripheral blood genomic DNA, not sorted cells or RNA, was the template. Multiplex touch-down PCR with TRB-A/B primers amplified rearranged V-D-J TRB sequences. TCRdb ran MiXCR on the multiplex PCR reads and lists one entry per CDR3 protein. The sample yields around 11,000 distinct CDR3 sequences, 40% seen once.

The material sequenced was blood. The V gene is TRBV5-4, the J gene TRBJ1-5; unclear D gene. This TCR was recovered from a human donor in good health. As DNA, the CDR3 is TGTGCCAGCAGCTTGGACTTGGGTCAGCCCCAGCATTTT. Translation gives CASSLDLGQPQHF.